One and the same sample provided the 25 T cell receptor beta chains below, sequenced in a study of blood T cells in healthy people across ages. The authors ran a second PCR of 7 to 11 cycles using a sample-barcoded 5' primer and a J-beta primer mix. In TCRdb, the 5' RACE reads were re-called with MiXCR into one record per CDR3 protein. The sample has fewer than 2 million distinct CDR3 sequences; around 40% are singletons. What was sequenced was blood. These receptors were collected from a human donor in good health.

The chain uses TRBV30 and TRBJ1-1; D unresolved. Deletions cut 2 bases from V and 1 base from J, with 5 bases between. Germline assignment: CDR1 GTSNPN and CDR2 SVGIG (reference sequence). The CDR3 loop spans 12 amino acids. CDR3 residues: CAWSRENTEAFF. CDR3 bases: TGTGCCTGGAGTAGAGAGAACACTGAAGCTTTCTTT.

The chain recombines TRBV28 with TRBJ1-1; no clear D. The CDR3 has 11 amino acids. Germline loops: CDR1 MDHEN, CDR2 SYDVKM. Between the trimmed V and J ends, which lost 8 bases and 8 bases, there was a span of 12 bases. DNA for the CDR3: TGTGCCAGCCTTTCGGGAAACGAAGCTTTCTTT. This sequence encodes CASLSGNEAFF.

The gene calls are TRBV4-1 and TRBJ2-7; 9 bases are shared with TRBD1. Losses at the gene ends were 4 bases for V and 5 bases for J; bases not matched to a gene: 9. There are 15 residues in the CDR3. Germline CDR1 and CDR2: MGHRA and YSYEKL. The CDR3 coding sequence is TGCGCCAGCAGCCCTAGTAACAGGGGGCCGAACGAGCAGTACTTC. Its translation is CASSPSNRGPNEQYF.

J is TRBJ2-1 and V is TRBV6-6; maybe TRBD1 (5 bases). V was pared by 4 bases and J by 9 bases, with 13 bases between. CDR3 length: 13 amino acids. CDR1 MNHNY and CDR2 SVGAGI come from the germline V gene (reference sequence). The DNA of the CDR3 is TGTGCCAGCAGTTCCTCCAGGGTGGGTGAGCAGTTCTTC. This codes for CASSSSRVGEQFF.

As regards this clonotype: An end of the junction does not agree with germline; a read error may underlie this. The chain links TRBV3-1 to TRBJ2-1, with TRBD2 matching 9 bases. Germline CDR1 reads LGHDT; CDR2 reads YNNKEL (reference sequence). The CDR3 runs to 16 residues. CDR3 coding DNA: TGTGCCAGCAGCCCCCCGGCGGGGGGGCCATACAGTGAGCAGTTCTTC. Its protein is CASSPPAGGPYSEQFF.

V is TRBV20-1 and J is TRBJ2-7; D remains unclear. CDR1 is DFQATT and CDR2 is SNEGSKA in the germline V gene (reference sequence). The CDR3 runs to 12 residues. The V end was cut by 3 bases, the J end by 6 bases, with 12 bases between. The CDR3 reads CSASPDLGEQYF. In DNA, the CDR3 is TGCAGTGCTAGTCCTGACTTGGGCGAGCAGTACTTC.

This chain links TRBV15 with TRBJ2-3, with 10 bases identical to TRBD2. There are 14 residues in the CDR3. V was pared by 3 bases and J by 8 bases, with 5 bases of the junction left unmatched. Germline V CDR1 and CDR2: LNHNV, YYDKDF (reference sequence). CDR3 DNA: TGTGCCACCAGCAGGGATCGACTAGCGGGTACGCAGTATTTT. Amino acids: CATSRDRLAGTQYF.

This clonotype was counted between two and nine times. The chain recombines TRBV9 with TRBJ1-2, with D possibly being TRBD1 (6 bases). This CDR3 spans 15 amino acids. The germline V gene encodes CDR1 SGDLS and CDR2 YYNGEE. Deletions cut 3 bases from V and 4 bases from J, with 16 bases between. This chain's CDR3 is CASSAQGFLSYGYTF. DNA of the CDR3: TGTGCCAGCAGCGCCCAGGGGTTTCTCTCCTATGGCTACACCTTC.

This chain uses TRBV28 with TRBJ1-5; no clear D gene. CDR1 is MDHEN and CDR2 is SYDVKM in the germline V gene. The CDR3 consists of 14 residues. V lost 7 bases and J lost 4, with 14 bases in between. CDR3 in DNA: TGTGCCAGCACCCGCCGGCGGAATAATCAGCCCCAGCATTTT. Encoded protein: CASTRRRNNQPQHF.

This clonotype was seen more than once but under ten times. The V call is TRBV10-3, the J call TRBJ2-1, with D perhaps TRBD2 (6 bases). Per germline, CDR1 ENHRY and CDR2 SYGVKD. Trimming shortened V by 3 bases and J by 1 base, and 10 bases separated the two germline ends. This CDR3 is 15 amino acids long. The CDR3 DNA follows: TGTGCCATCAGTGACCCTGGGAGGTCCTACAATGAGCAGTTCTTC. Its protein is CAISDPGRSYNEQFF.

This clonotype was picked up a small number of times. The rearrangement links TRBV7-9 to TRBJ1-2; 7 nucleotides agree with TRBD1. Trimming at V came to 5 bases and at J to 6 bases, leaving 12 bases not matched to a gene. Per the germline V gene, CDR1 is SEHNR and CDR2 is FQNEAQ (reference sequence). This CDR3 has 15 amino acids. CDR3 coding DNA: TGTGCCAGCAGCCCCCGGGACAGCAATCCCGATGGCTACACCTTC. This codes for CASSPRDSNPDGYTF.

This clonotype was observed a handful of times. V and J are TRBV24-1 and TRBJ2-3; weak D call: TRBD2 (6 bases). Germline CDR1 KGHDR, CDR2 SFDVKD. Between the trimmed V and J ends, which lost 3 bases and 2 bases, there was a span of 17 bases. The CDR3 loop spans 17 amino acids. The CDR3 nucleotides read TGTGCCACCAGTGATGTTGCCGGGACTTCCTACACAGATACGCAGTATTTT. Its protein product is CATSDVAGTSYTDTQYF.

The chain combines TRBV11-2 with TRBJ2-1, with TRBD2 matching over 9 bases. The CDR3 extends over 17 amino acids. Germline loops: CDR1 SGHAT, CDR2 FQNNGV. The V segment lost 5 bases and the J segment 6 bases; nucleotides outside the gene matches: 14. CDR3 residues: CASSPPERRGGPNEQFF. The CDR3 DNA reads as TGTGCCAGCAGCCCCCCTGAGAGGCGGGGGGGCCCCAATGAGCAGTTCTTC.

This clonotype was seen many times. This chain links TRBV13 with TRBJ2-7; D is perhaps TRBD2 (5 bases). The germline gives CDR1 PRHDT, CDR2 FYEKMQ (reference sequence). Deletions cut 2 bases from V and 3 bases from J, with 11 bases between. The CDR3 has 14 residues. As DNA, the CDR3 is TGTGCCAGCAGCTTACAGGACGGGAACTACGAGCAGTACTTC. Encoded protein: CASSLQDGNYEQYF.

About this clonotype itself: Compared with germline, one end of the junction differs, possibly owing to a read error. The J gene is TRBJ2-1, the V gene TRBV12-3 or TRBV12-4; 12 nucleotides agree with TRBD2. The CDR3 has 15 amino acids. CDR3 sequence: CAGRGLAGGANEQFF. In DNA form, the CDR3 reads TGTGCCGGCAGAGGGCTAGCGGGGGGGGCGAATGAGCAGTTCTTC.

This clonotype was counted only a few times. The genes are TRBV20-1 and TRBJ1-5; the match to TRBD1 covers 7 bases. The CDR3 has 15 residues. The V gene's germline CDR1 is DFQATT and CDR2 SNEGSKA (reference sequence). J lost 1 base, V lost 3 bases, and 6 bases had no gene match. Here the CDR3 DNA reads TGCAGTGCTAGGTACGGGACAGCCAGCAATCAGCCCCAGCATTTT. This gives the protein CSARYGTASNQPQHF.

The gene calls are TRBV7-2 and TRBJ1-4; D possibly corresponds to TRBD1 (5 bases). The ends were cut back, 0 bases at V and 8 bases at J, with 13 bases in the middle. The CDR3 consists of 15 residues. Germline-derived CDR1 and CDR2 are SGHTA and FQGNSA. CDR3 sequence (DNA): TGTGCCAGCAGCTTAGCGCGCAGGGTGGGGGAAAAACTGTTTTTT. This codes for CASSLARRVGEKLFF.

The chain is built from TRBV25-1 and TRBJ1-1; possible D gene TRBD1, 5 bases. CDR1 and CDR2 from the germline V gene are MGHDK and SYGVNS. Trimming pared 5 bases from V and 0 bases from J, leaving 22 bases between. The CDR3 runs to 18 residues. Here the CDR3 DNA reads TGTGCCAGCAGTCCCCCGACAGTTCTAGCTGGAATGAACACTGAAGCTTTCTTT. Its protein is CASSPPTVLAGMNTEAFF. The full variable domain, with the rest looked up from reference TRBV25-1 and TRBJ1-1, is EADIYQTPRYLVIGTGKKITLECSQTMGHDKMYWYQQDPGMELHLIHYSYGVNSTEKGDLSSESTVSRIRTEHFPLTLESARPSHTSQYLCASSPPTVLAGMNTEAFFGQGTRLTVV.

The chain carries TRBV29-1 and TRBJ2-1; maybe TRBD2 (6 bases). Germline CDR1 is SQVTM and CDR2 is ANQGSEA. This CDR3 is 11 amino acids long. V was pared by 3 bases and J by 8 bases, with 8 bases between. The CDR3 bases are TGCAGCGTTGACCGCGGGGATGAGCAGTTCTTC. This gives the protein CSVDRGDEQFF.

This clonotype was seen only a few times. The chain uses TRBV3-1 and TRBJ2-5; 9 bases map to TRBD2. The CDR3 covers 16 residues. Looked up from germline, CDR1 is LGHDT and CDR2 is YNNKEL (reference sequence). With V trimmed by 3 bases and J by 4 bases, 9 bases remained unmatched. For the CDR3, the DNA is TGTGCCAGCAGCCAGCCCGGGACTAGCCATGGAGAGACCCAGTACTTC. It codes for CASSQPGTSHGETQYF.

The V and J genes are TRBV7-2 and TRBJ2-4; 10 positions match TRBD2. The J call may be wrong; the DNA end is better matched by TRBJ2-5. The CDR3 runs 16 residues. Germline V gives CDR1 SGHTA, CDR2 FQGNSA. CDR3 residues: CASSLNGLAVSETQYF. CDR3 in DNA: TGTGCCAGCAGCTTAAATGGACTAGCGGTTTCGGAGACCCAGTACTTC.

The CDR3 DNA reads as TGCAGTGCTAGAGCCCTTAGTCCAGGGGGCTACACCTTC. It yields the protein CSARALSPGGYTF. The chain couples TRBV20-1 to TRBJ1-2, with D possibly being TRBD1 (5 bases). CDR3 length: 13 residues. CDR1 is DFQATT, CDR2 SNEGSKA, per germline (reference sequence). The V and J ends lost 1 base and 8 bases respectively, with 14 bases between them.

This chain links TRBV11-2 with TRBJ1-1; D not certain. The V gene lost 0 bases and the J gene lost 5 bases, with 10 bases spanning the gap. The CDR3 runs to 14 residues. Per the germline V gene, CDR1 is SGHAT and CDR2 is FQNNGV. The CDR3 DNA follows: TGTGCCAGCAGCTTAGAGGCCATGGCGACTGAAGCTTTCTTT. Translation gives CASSLEAMATEAFF. Combining the CDR3 with reference TRBV11-2 and TRBJ1-1 gives the whole variable domain EAGVAQSPRYKIIEKRQSVAFWCNPISGHATLYWYQQILGQGPKLLIQFQNNGVVDDSQLPKDRFSAERLKGVDSTLKIQPAKLEDSAVYLCASSLEAMATEAFFGQGTRLTVV.

The chain uses TRBV9 and TRBJ2-3; the D is unclear. V lost 4 bases to trimming and J lost 6 bases, with 12 bases between them. The CDR3 runs 13 residues. Germline assignment: CDR1 SGDLS and CDR2 YYNGEE. CDR3 bases: TGTGCCAGCAGCTCCCAGGTTTCCGATACGCAGTATTTT. Translating gives CASSSQVSDTQYF.

The chain combines TRBV6-1 with TRBJ1-2; D is unresolved. V lost 11 bases and J 0 bases, leaving 13 bases between the germline ends. There are 13 residues in the CDR3. CDR1 MNHNS and CDR2 SASEGT come from the germline V gene. CDR3: CAGTYGANYGYTF. The DNA of the CDR3 is TGTGCCGGAACCTATGGGGCTAACTATGGCTACACCTTC.